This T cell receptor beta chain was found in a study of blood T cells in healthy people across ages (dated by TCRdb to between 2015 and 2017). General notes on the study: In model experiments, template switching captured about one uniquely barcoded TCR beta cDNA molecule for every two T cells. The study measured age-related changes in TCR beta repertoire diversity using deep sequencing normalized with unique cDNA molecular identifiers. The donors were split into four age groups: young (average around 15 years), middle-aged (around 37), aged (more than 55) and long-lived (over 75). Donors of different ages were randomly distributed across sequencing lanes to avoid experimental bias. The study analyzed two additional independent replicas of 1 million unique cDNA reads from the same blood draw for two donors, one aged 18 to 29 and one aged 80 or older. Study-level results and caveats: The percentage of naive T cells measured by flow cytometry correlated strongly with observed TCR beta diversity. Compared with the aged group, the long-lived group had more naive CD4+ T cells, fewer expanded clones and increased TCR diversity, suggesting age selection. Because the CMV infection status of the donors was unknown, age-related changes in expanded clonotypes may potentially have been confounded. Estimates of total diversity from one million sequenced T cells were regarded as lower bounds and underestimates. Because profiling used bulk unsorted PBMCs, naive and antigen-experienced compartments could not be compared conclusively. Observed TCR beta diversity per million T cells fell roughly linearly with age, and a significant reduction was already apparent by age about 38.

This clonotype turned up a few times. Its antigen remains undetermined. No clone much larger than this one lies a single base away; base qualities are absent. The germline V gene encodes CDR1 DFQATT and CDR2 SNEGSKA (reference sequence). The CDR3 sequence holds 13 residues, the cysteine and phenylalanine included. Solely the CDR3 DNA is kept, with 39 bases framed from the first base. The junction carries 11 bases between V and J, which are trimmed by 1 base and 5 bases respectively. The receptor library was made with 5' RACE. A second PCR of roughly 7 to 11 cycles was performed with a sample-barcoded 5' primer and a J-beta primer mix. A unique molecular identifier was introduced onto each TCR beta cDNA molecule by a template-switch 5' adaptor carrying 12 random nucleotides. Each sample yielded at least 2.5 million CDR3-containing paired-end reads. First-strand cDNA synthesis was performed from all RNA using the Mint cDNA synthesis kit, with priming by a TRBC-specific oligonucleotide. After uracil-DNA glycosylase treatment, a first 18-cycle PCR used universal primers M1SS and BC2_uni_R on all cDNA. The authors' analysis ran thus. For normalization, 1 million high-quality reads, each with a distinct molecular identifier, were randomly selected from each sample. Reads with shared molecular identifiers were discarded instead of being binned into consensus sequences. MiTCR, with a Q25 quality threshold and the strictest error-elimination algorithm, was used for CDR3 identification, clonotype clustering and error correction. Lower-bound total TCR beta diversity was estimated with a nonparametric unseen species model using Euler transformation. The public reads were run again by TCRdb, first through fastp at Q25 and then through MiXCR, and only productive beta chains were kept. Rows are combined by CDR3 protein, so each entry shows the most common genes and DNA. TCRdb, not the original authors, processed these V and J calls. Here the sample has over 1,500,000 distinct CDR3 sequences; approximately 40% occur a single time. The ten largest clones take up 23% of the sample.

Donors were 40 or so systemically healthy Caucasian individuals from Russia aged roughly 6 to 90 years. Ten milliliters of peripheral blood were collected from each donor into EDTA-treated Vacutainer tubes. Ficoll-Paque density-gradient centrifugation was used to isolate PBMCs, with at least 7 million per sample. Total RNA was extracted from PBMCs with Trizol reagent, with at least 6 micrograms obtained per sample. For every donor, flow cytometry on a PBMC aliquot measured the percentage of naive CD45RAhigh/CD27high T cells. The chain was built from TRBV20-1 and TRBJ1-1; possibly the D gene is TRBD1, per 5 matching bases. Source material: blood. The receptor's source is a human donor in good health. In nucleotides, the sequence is TGCAGTGCTAGAGGTCCGCAGGGAACTGAAGCTTTCTTT. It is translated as CSARGPQGTEAFF.